The 30 T cell receptor beta chains listed next were all sequenced from one sample in a study of sequential checkpoint blockade in melanoma. Specified treatment: randomized to nivolumab then ipilimumab (arm A) or the reverse (arm B). Produced via immunoSEQ multiplex PCR; TCRdb's table is partial and in-frame only. The sample shows over 25,000 clones, roughly 80% of them seen only once. The source was CD8+ T cells sorted from blood (inferred from file names), collected from a patient given nivolumab and ipilimumab in sequence. These receptor sequences come from a human donor with melanoma.

This clone was picked up a small number of times. The V call is TRBV5-3, the J call TRBJ2-5; 8 bases are shared with TRBD1. TRBV5-3 is known as an ORF, though its function is uncertain. Unmatched junction bases numbered 8, after V lost 4 bases and J lost 3 bases. This CDR3 spans 15 amino acids. DNA for the CDR3: TGTGCCAGAAGCAGAACCGGGACAGGAAAAGAGACCCAGTACTTC. Its translation is CARSRTGTGKETQYF.

Here the CDR3 DNA reads TGTGCCAGTAGTGGACAAGTCTCTGGAAACACCATATATTTT. As protein: CASSGQVSGNTIYF. J is TRBJ1-3 and V is TRBV19; TRBD1 might be the D (5 bases). This CDR3 contains 14 residues. Germline CDR1 is LNHDA and CDR2 is SQIVND (reference sequence). Trimming stripped 5 bases from V and 0 bases from J, with 8 bases between.

The V call is TRBV4-1, the J call TRBJ1-6; 7 bases are shared with TRBD1. V gave up 1 base and J gave up 7 bases; unmatched junction bases: 4. The CDR3 runs to 15 residues. Germline CDR1 is MGHRA and CDR2 is YSYEKL. The CDR3 region is CASSQGSGGNSPLHF. CDR3 nucleotide sequence: TGCGCCAGCAGCCAAGGTTCAGGGGGAAATTCACCCCTCCACTTT.

The CDR3 bases are TGTGCCAGCAGTGATAGTCCCCGGGGGGGCGGAGTAGATACGCAGTATTTT. The encoded protein is CASSDSPRGGGVDTQYF. The V call is TRBV6-4, the J call TRBJ2-3, with 8 bases identical to TRBD2. Germline values: CDR1 MRHNA, CDR2 SNTAGT. The CDR3 is 17 residues long. V lost 3 bases, J lost 5 bases, and 13 bases stayed unmatched.

V is TRBV13 and J is TRBJ2-1, with 10 bases that match TRBD2. Unmatched junction bases numbered 13, after V lost 4 bases and J lost 10 bases. The CDR3 spans 16 residues. The germline V gene encodes CDR1 PRHDT and CDR2 FYEKMQ (reference sequence). CDR3 residues: CASSSLESGGAREQFF. As DNA, the CDR3 is TGTGCCAGCAGCTCCCTGGAGAGCGGGGGGGCCCGGGAGCAGTTCTTC.

This clone came up a few times. This chain uses TRBV9 with TRBJ2-5; 8 bases fit TRBD2. CDR1 is SGDLS and CDR2 is YYNGEE in the germline V gene. This CDR3 spans 16 amino acids. V gave up 3 bases and J gave up 2 bases; unmatched junction bases: 9. The CDR3: CASSEGAGALQETQYF. Written as DNA, the CDR3 is TGTGCCAGCAGCGAGGGAGCGGGGGCGCTACAAGAGACCCAGTACTTC.

The chain links TRBV2 to TRBJ2-7; maybe TRBD1 (6 bases). The CDR3 length is 12 residues. The V end was cut by 8 bases, the J end by 3 bases, with 11 bases between. Germline V lookup: CDR1 SNHLY, CDR2 FYNNEI. CDR3 loop: CASSRQDYEQYF. In nucleotides, the CDR3 is TGTGCCAGCTCACGACAGGACTACGAGCAGTACTTC.

This chain connects TRBV29-1 to TRBJ1-2; tentative D call: TRBD1 (5 bases). Germline V gene data show CDR1 as SQVTM and CDR2 as ANQGSEA. V lost 0 bases, J lost 0 bases, and 11 bases lay in between. CDR3 length equals 15 residues. The DNA of the CDR3 is TGCAGCGTTGAAGAATTTATACAGGCTAACTATGGCTACACCTTC. This translates into CSVEEFIQANYGYTF.

V gene TRBV6-5 combines with J gene TRBJ1-1; D may be TRBD1 (6 bases). Between the trimmed V and J ends, which lost 2 bases and 4 bases, there was a span of 14 bases. The CDR3 is 15 amino acids. Germline-derived CDR1 and CDR2 are MNHEY and SVGAGI. In DNA, the CDR3 is TGTGCCAGCAGTTACCAAACAGGGCTCAGCACTGAAGCTTTCTTT. The encoded protein is CASSYQTGLSTEAFF.

The chain combines TRBV6-4 with TRBJ2-1; D possibly corresponds to TRBD2 (6 bases). The V and J ends lost 5 bases and 3 bases respectively, with 14 bases between them. Germline V gene data show CDR1 as MRHNA and CDR2 as SNTAGT. CDR3 size: 15 residues. CDR3 coding DNA: TGTGCCAGCAGTCCCCGGGGAGGATACTACAATGAGCAGTTCTTC. Its translation: CASSPRGGYYNEQFF.

The chain has TRBV4-3 and TRBJ2-1; D is unclear. CDR3 size: 15 residues. Trimming pared 1 base from V and 0 bases from J, leaving 7 bases between. From germline, CDR1 is LGHNA and CDR2 YSLEER. DNA of the CDR3: TGCGCCAGCAGCCAAGCCCTTAGCTCCTACAATGAGCAGTTCTTC. This sequence encodes CASSQALSSYNEQFF.

The chain combines TRBV5-6 with TRBJ2-1; the match to TRBD2 covers 11 bases. With 5 bases clipped from V and 7 bases from J, the junction kept 8 bases outside the gene matches. Germline CDR1 reads SGHDT; CDR2 reads YYEEEE. CDR3 size: 15 residues. The CDR3 sequence is CASSYLAGGPNEQFF. CDR3 DNA: TGTGCCAGCAGTTACTTAGCGGGGGGGCCAAATGAGCAGTTCTTC. Variable domain in full (rest from reference TRBV5-6 and TRBJ2-1): DAGVTQSPTHLIKTRGQQVTLRCSPKSGHDTVSWYQQALGQGPQFIFQYYEEEERQRGNFPDRFSGHQFPNYSSELNVNALLLGDSALYLCASSYLAGGPNEQFFGPGTRLTVL.

CDR3 region: CASRTGGEQYF. CDR3 sequence (DNA): TGTGCCAGCAGGACAGGGGGCGAGCAGTACTTC. The chain has TRBV11-2 and TRBJ2-5; 9 bases align to TRBD1. The J call is uncertain, as TRBJ2-7 better fits the DNA end. This CDR3 spans 11 amino acids. Germline lookup yields CDR1 SGHAT and CDR2 FQNNGV.

The chain is built from TRBV7-9 and TRBJ2-5; D not certain. This CDR3 is built from 15 residues. V gave up 4 bases and J gave up 11 bases, with 23 bases separating them. Per germline, CDR1 SEHNR and CDR2 FQNEAQ (reference sequence). The chain's CDR3 is CASSSDDQVLREQYF. CDR3 nucleotides: TGTGCCAGCAGCTCAGACGATCAGGTGTTGAGAGAGCAGTACTTC. Based on the CDR3 plus reference TRBV7-9 and TRBJ2-5, the full variable domain is DTGVSQNPRHKITKRGQNVTFRCDPISEHNRLYWYRQTLGQGPEFLTYFQNEAQLEKSRLLSDRFSAERPKGSFSTLEIQRTEQGDSAMYLCASSSDDQVLREQYFGPGTRLLVL.

In this sample, this clone turned up a few times. The chain recombines TRBV6-6 with TRBJ1-5; 7 bases match TRBD1. Germline-derived CDR1 and CDR2 are MNHNY and SVGAGI (reference sequence). The CDR3 extends over 14 amino acids. The V segment lost 7 bases and the J segment 0 bases; nucleotides outside the gene matches: 3. The CDR3 DNA sequence: TGTGCCAGCACAGGACAGGATAGCAATCAGCCCCAGCATTTT. This codes for CASTGQDSNQPQHF.

In this sample, this clone turned up a few times. This chain uses TRBV23-1 with TRBJ2-7; 7 bases fit TRBD2. TRBV23-1 is marked as an open reading frame, function uncertain. The CDR3 is 17 amino acids. With 4 bases clipped from V and 1 base from J, the junction kept 13 bases outside the gene matches. The CDR3: CASSRQPGEGPSYEQYF. CDR3 DNA: TGCGCCAGCAGTCGTCAGCCCGGGGAGGGGCCTTCCTACGAGCAGTACTTC.

The V and J genes are TRBV5-6 and TRBJ1-1; possibly TRBD1 for D (6 bases). This CDR3 is built from 15 residues. CDR1 and CDR2 from the germline V gene are SGHDT and YYEEEE. The V and J ends lost 6 bases and 2 bases respectively, with 17 bases between them. The CDR3, as DNA: TGTGCCAGCACACCACAGGGAGGGGAAAACACTGAAGCTTTCTTT. Its translation: CASTPQGGENTEAFF.

This clone was counted at least ten times. CDR3 region: CASSLLSQTYNSPLHF. CDR3 nucleotide sequence: TGTGCCAGCAGCTTACTCTCGCAGACCTATAATTCACCCCTCCACTTT. The chain links TRBV7-3 to TRBJ1-6, with D uncertain. Germline V CDR1 and CDR2: SGHTA, FQGTGA. The V end was cut by 2 bases, the J end by 2 bases, with 10 bases between. The CDR3 is 16 amino acids.

This chain links TRBV28 with TRBJ2-7; the match to TRBD2 covers 10 bases. The germline gives CDR1 MDHEN, CDR2 SYDVKM. The CDR3 is 14 amino acids. With V trimmed by 5 bases and J by 6 bases, 7 bases remained unmatched. This CDR3 reads CASSQRGGLPEQYF. DNA of the CDR3: TGTGCCAGCAGTCAGCGGGGGGGCCTTCCCGAGCAGTACTTC.

CDR3 region: CASSSGTVLHEQYF. The CDR3 DNA reads TGTGCCAGCAGCTCCGGGACAGTGCTCCACGAGCAGTACTTC. The chain uses TRBV9 and TRBJ2-7; 7 bases agree with TRBD1. Germline assignment: CDR1 SGDLS and CDR2 YYNGEE. The CDR3 extends over 14 amino acids. J lost 5 bases, V lost 4 bases, and 9 bases had no gene match.

The rearrangement uses TRBV29-1 and TRBJ2-1; 10 bases align to TRBD2. Germline V gives CDR1 SQVTM, CDR2 ANQGSEA. V was clipped by 7 bases and J by 4 bases; unmatched bases: 4. This CDR3 comprises 13 residues. CDR3 region: CSGTSGLYNEQFF. The DNA for the CDR3 is TGCAGCGGGACTAGCGGCTTATACAATGAGCAGTTCTTC.

The chain uses TRBV6-5 and TRBJ2-7; perhaps TRBD1 as D (7 bases). Trimming took off 0 bases at V and 7 bases at J, with 13 bases between the two ends. Looked up from germline, CDR1 is MNHEY and CDR2 is SVGAGI. This CDR3 spans 14 amino acids. In DNA form, the CDR3 reads TGTGCCAGCAGTTACTCGATCAGGGGGGATGAGCAGTACTTC. Translating it yields CASSYSIRGDEQYF.

The chain's CDR3 is CASSMQGSQPQHF. The CDR3 DNA reads TGTGCCAGTAGTATGCAGGGGAGTCAGCCCCAGCATTTT. The chain carries TRBV19 and TRBJ1-5; possibly TRBD1 for D (6 bases). The V gene lost 3 bases and the J gene lost 6 bases, with 9 bases spanning the gap. This CDR3 has 13 amino acids. Germline CDR1 reads LNHDA; CDR2 reads SQIVND (reference sequence).

There are a few counts of this clone. The V and J genes are TRBV6-6 and TRBJ2-7; TRBD1 matches 8 bases. The CDR3 loop spans 15 amino acids. Per germline, CDR1 MNHNY and CDR2 SVGAGI (reference sequence). J gave up 6 bases and V 2 bases, and 9 bases lay outside the gene matches. The CDR3 sequence: CASSYGSDRVSEQYF. As DNA, the CDR3 is TGTGCCAGCAGTTACGGATCGGACAGGGTTTCCGAGCAGTACTTC.

The chain uses TRBV19 and TRBJ1-1; D remains unclear. The CDR3 length is 13 residues. Trimming pared 5 bases from V and 5 bases from J, leaving 12 bases between. Germline CDR1 is LNHDA and CDR2 is SQIVND (reference sequence). CDR3 sequence (DNA): TGTGCCAGTAGTCCAGCAGGAGGAACTGAAGCTTTCTTT. It codes for CASSPAGGTEAFF.

The J gene is TRBJ2-1, the V gene TRBV7-9, with TRBD1 matching over 7 bases. The CDR3 covers 14 residues. Unmatched junction bases numbered 6, after V lost 0 bases and J lost 10 bases. Looked up from germline, CDR1 is SEHNR and CDR2 is FQNEAQ (reference sequence). CDR3 protein: CASSLAGGASEQFF. The CDR3 DNA sequence: TGTGCCAGCAGCTTAGCAGGGGGCGCAAGCGAGCAGTTCTTC.

The CDR3 DNA reads TGTGCCAGCAGCTCGACAGGGAGCAGCTACGAGCAGTACTTC. Translating gives CASSSTGSSYEQYF. This sequence joins TRBV11-2 and TRBJ2-7; 7 positions agree with TRBD1. V dropped 4 bases and J dropped 3; count of bases not matched to a gene: 6. The V gene's germline CDR1 is SGHAT and CDR2 FQNNGV. CDR3 length: 14 residues.

CDR3 coding DNA: TGTGCCAGCAGACTCGGTAGAAATGAGCAGTTCTTC. As protein: CASRLGRNEQFF. V usage is TRBV27 and J usage is TRBJ2-1; D is uncertain. From germline, CDR1 is MNHEY and CDR2 SMNVEV (reference sequence). This CDR3 region has 12 residues. V was clipped by 6 bases and J by 7 bases, with 10 bases between them.

This clone was counted a single time. The chain links TRBV29-1 to TRBJ2-2; 9 nucleotides line up with TRBD2. The CDR3 has 17 residues. The V and J ends lost 5 bases and 4 bases, in that order; junction bases with no gene match: 14. Germline CDR1 reads SQVTM; CDR2 reads ANQGSEA. For the CDR3, the DNA is TGCAGCGTTCCCTCGGGGCTAGCGGGGAGGGGCACCGGGGAGCTGTTTTTT. It codes for CSVPSGLAGRGTGELFF.

This chain uses TRBV6-5 with TRBJ2-7; D might be TRBD1 (5 bases). The CDR3 covers 13 residues. Germline V gene data show CDR1 as MNHEY and CDR2 as SVGAGI. The V end was cut by 3 bases, the J end by 4 bases, with 10 bases between. The CDR3 coding sequence is TGTGCCAGCAGTTATACTCCAGGGTACGAGCAGTACTTC. Residues: CASSYTPGYEQYF.